A selection of T cell receptor beta chains follows, all from one sample in a study of breast tumors, draining lymph nodes, adjacent tissues. TCRdb fed the multiplex PCR reads into MiXCR, producing one record per CDR3 protein. The sample lists about 300,000 distinct CDR3 sequences, over 30% seen once, with 0.85% to 1.3% in the top ten. The sample taken for sequencing was axillary lymph node tissue. The source is a female donor with breast cancer. Some clones in this sample may be carry-over from other donors' samples. Both conserved end residues are part of each CDR3. Fields, in order: D gene, clone size, V gene, J gene, CDR3 DNA, CDR3 protein. The D gene is left open where the match is weak. Clone size is not always given. Where it is, it says once, few, many or a class for expanded clones.

d_call: TRBD2
clone_size: NA
v_call: TRBV20-1
j_call: TRBJ2-1
cdr3_nt: TGCAGTGCTAGCCTCCTAGCGGGAGTCTCTAGTGAGCAGTTCTTC
cdr3_aa: CSASLLAGVSSEQFF

d_call: TRBD2
clone_size: many
v_call: TRBV7-3
j_call: TRBJ2-5
cdr3_nt: TGTGCCAGCAGCTTAACTAGTAGCGGGGAGACCCAGTACTTC
cdr3_aa: CASSLTSSGETQYF

d_call: NA
clone_size: many
v_call: TRBV12-3/TRBV12-4
j_call: TRBJ2-7
cdr3_nt: TGTGCCAGCAGTTTTGCGTGGGGGACCTACGAGCAGTACTTC
cdr3_aa: CASSFAWGTYEQYF

d_call: NA
clone_size: many
v_call: TRBV7-2
j_call: TRBJ2-7
cdr3_nt: TGTGCCAGCAGCTTGAGGGGAGCCGACCGTAGTTTCTCCTACGAGCAGTACTTC
cdr3_aa: CASSLRGADRSFSYEQYF

d_call: TRBD2
clone_size: NA
v_call: TRBV9
j_call: TRBJ2-3
cdr3_nt: TGTGCCAGCAGCGTAGCTGGACTAGCGGGTACAGATACGCAGTATTTT
cdr3_aa: CASSVAGLAGTDTQYF

d_call: TRBD2
clone_size: NA
v_call: TRBV6-4
j_call: TRBJ2-1
cdr3_nt: TGTGCCAGCAGTTACTCTAGTCTAGCGGTCTACATTGAGCAGTTCTTC
cdr3_aa: CASSYSSLAVYIEQFF

d_call: TRBD2
clone_size: many
v_call: TRBV7-6
j_call: TRBJ2-5
cdr3_nt: TGTGCCAGCAGCTTAGGACTAGCCAAAGAGACCCAGTACTTC
cdr3_aa: CASSLGLAKETQYF

d_call: NA
clone_size: NA
v_call: TRBV30
j_call: TRBJ2-1
cdr3_nt: TGTGCCTGGGCCGGGACACAGTACAATGAGCAGTTCTTC
cdr3_aa: CAWAGTQYNEQFF

d_call: NA
clone_size: few
v_call: TRBV3-1
j_call: TRBJ1-2
cdr3_nt: TGTGCCAGCAGCCAAGAGGCACTTACAGGGTCTGATGGCTACACCTTC
cdr3_aa: CASSQEALTGSDGYTF

d_call: NA
clone_size: once
v_call: TRBV19
j_call: TRBJ1-5
cdr3_nt: TGTGCCAGTTGTGTACAGCAAAATAGCAATCAGCCCCAGCATTTT
cdr3_aa: CASCVQQNSNQPQHF

d_call: NA
clone_size: NA
v_call: TRBV20-1
j_call: TRBJ2-1
cdr3_nt: TGCAGTGCTAGTCGAGGCGTCAATGAGCAGCTCTTC
cdr3_aa: CSASRGVNEQLF

d_call: TRBD1
clone_size: NA
v_call: TRBV5-5
j_call: TRBJ2-2
cdr3_nt: TGTGCCAGCGGCTTGATGACAGGGGCTCGAGGGGAGCTGTTTTTT
cdr3_aa: CASGLMTGARGELFF

d_call: NA
clone_size: many
v_call: TRBV7-8
j_call: TRBJ2-7
cdr3_nt: TGTGCCAGCAGTTCCCCAGTCAACGAGCAGTACTTC
cdr3_aa: CASSSPVNEQYF

d_call: NA
clone_size: many
v_call: TRBV5-5
j_call: TRBJ2-6
cdr3_nt: TGTGCCAGCAGCTTGGGCCTTGGGGCCAACGTCCTGACTTTC
cdr3_aa: CASSLGLGANVLTF

d_call: NA
clone_size: NA
v_call: TRBV2
j_call: TRBJ1-4
cdr3_nt: TGTGCCAGCAGAGGATGGAAGCCAACTAATGAAGAACTGTTTTTT
cdr3_aa: CASRGWKPTNEELFF

d_call: NA
clone_size: many
v_call: TRBV2
j_call: TRBJ2-1
cdr3_nt: TGTGCCACCAAGAGGGGTATCTACAATGAGCAGTTCTTC
cdr3_aa: CATKRGIYNEQFF

d_call: NA
clone_size: many
v_call: TRBV6-6
j_call: TRBJ2-3
cdr3_nt: TGTGCCAGCCACAGGGCTAGCGGAACAGATACGCAGTATTTT
cdr3_aa: CASHRASGTDTQYF

d_call: NA
clone_size: NA
v_call: TRBV5-6
j_call: TRBJ2-1
cdr3_nt: TGTGCCAGCAGCATTCCGGGACCAGTTAATCATGAGCAGTTCTTC
cdr3_aa: CASSIPGPVNHEQFF

d_call: NA
clone_size: once
v_call: TRBV19
j_call: TRBJ2-4
cdr3_nt: TGTGCCAGTAGGCCCCAGGGAGGGGGCAAAAACATTCAGTACTTC
cdr3_aa: CASRPQGGGKNIQYF

d_call: NA
clone_size: NA
v_call: TRBV29-1
j_call: TRBJ1-3
cdr3_nt: TGCAGCGTTGAATACACGACTAGCGGGAGTTTT
cdr3_aa: CSVEYTTSGSF

d_call: TRBD1
clone_size: many
v_call: TRBV5-5
j_call: TRBJ2-7
cdr3_nt: TGTGCCAGCAGCTTGTGGGACAGGTCCTACGAGCAGTACTTC
cdr3_aa: CASSLWDRSYEQYF

d_call: NA
clone_size: once
v_call: TRBV11-3
j_call: TRBJ1-4
cdr3_nt: NA
cdr3_aa: CASSIYLCSVDRNEKLFF

d_call: TRBD2
clone_size: few
v_call: TRBV5-1
j_call: TRBJ2-5
cdr3_nt: TGCGCCAGCAGCGCCGGGACTAGTTTTAGGGAGACCCAGTACTTC
cdr3_aa: CASSAGTSFRETQYF

d_call: NA
clone_size: many
v_call: TRBV20-1
j_call: TRBJ2-4
cdr3_nt: TGCAGTGCTCAGTGGGCAAACATTCAGTACTTC
cdr3_aa: CSAQWANIQYF

d_call: NA
clone_size: NA
v_call: TRBV3-1
j_call: TRBJ1-1
cdr3_nt: TGTGCCAGCAGCCAAGAATTTGCAGAAACTGAAGCTTTCTTT
cdr3_aa: CASSQEFAETEAFF

d_call: NA
clone_size: many
v_call: TRBV11-3
j_call: TRBJ2-5
cdr3_nt: TGTGCCAGCAGCTCCCGTCTGGGGGCCGGGGAAGAGACCCAGTACTTC
cdr3_aa: CASSSRLGAGEETQYF

d_call: TRBD2
clone_size: many
v_call: TRBV9
j_call: TRBJ2-3
cdr3_nt: TGTGCCAGCAGCGTAGAGGCTAGCGGGGGGGATACGCAGTATTTT
cdr3_aa: CASSVEASGGDTQYF

d_call: TRBD1
clone_size: many
v_call: TRBV2
j_call: TRBJ1-3
cdr3_nt: TGTGCCAGCAGTGGTTGGGACAGGGCGGCTGGAAACACCATATATTTT
cdr3_aa: CASSGWDRAAGNTIYF

d_call: TRBD1
clone_size: many
v_call: TRBV10-3
j_call: TRBJ2-7
cdr3_nt: TGTGCCATCAGTTTGGATATTCCGGGACAGGGTCCCTACGAGCAGTACTTC
cdr3_aa: CAISLDIPGQGPYEQYF

d_call: NA
clone_size: NA
v_call: TRBV2
j_call: TRBJ1-1
cdr3_nt: TGTGCCAGCAGTAGTGAACGTATAAATTGGAACACTGAAGCTTTCTTT
cdr3_aa: CASSSERINWNTEAFF

d_call: NA
clone_size: many
v_call: TRBV20-1
j_call: TRBJ2-7
cdr3_nt: TGCAGTGCTATCTCGGGGCCCCACTACGAGCAGTACTTC
cdr3_aa: CSAISGPHYEQYF

d_call: TRBD2
clone_size: NA
v_call: TRBV29-1
j_call: TRBJ2-2
cdr3_nt: TGCAGCTTAGGACTAGCGGGATGGGCCGGGGAGCTGTTTTTT
cdr3_aa: CSLGLAGWAGELFF

d_call: TRBD1
clone_size: NA
v_call: TRBV25-1
j_call: TRBJ2-1
cdr3_nt: TGTGCCAGCTCATCGACAGGGGGGCAATACAATGAGCAGTTCTTC
cdr3_aa: CASSSTGGQYNEQFF

d_call: NA
clone_size: many
v_call: TRBV11-3
j_call: TRBJ2-7
cdr3_nt: TGTGCCAGCACCGGCAGTGGCTCCTACGAGCAGTACTTC
cdr3_aa: CASTGSGSYEQYF

d_call: NA
clone_size: NA
v_call: TRBV27
j_call: TRBJ2-1
cdr3_nt: TGTGCCAGAGTTTACACAGGGAACAATGAGCAGTTCTTC
cdr3_aa: CARVYTGNNEQFF

d_call: TRBD2
clone_size: NA
v_call: TRBV18
j_call: TRBJ2-1
cdr3_nt: TGTGCCAGCTCAGCGGGACTAGCGGAGCAGTTCTTC
cdr3_aa: CASSAGLAEQFF

d_call: NA
clone_size: NA
v_call: TRBV9
j_call: TRBJ1-4
cdr3_nt: TGTGCCAGCAGCGAGGCCGGGACGGTGGATGAAAAACTGTTTTTT
cdr3_aa: CASSEAGTVDEKLFF

d_call: NA
clone_size: many
v_call: TRBV4-3
j_call: TRBJ2-1
cdr3_nt: TGCGCCAGCAGCTCACCGGGAGCGGCGAATGAGCAGTTCTTC
cdr3_aa: CASSSPGAANEQFF

d_call: NA
clone_size: many
v_call: TRBV7-2
j_call: TRBJ1-6
cdr3_nt: TGTGCCACCTCGCTAGGGGATGTTAATTCACCCCTCCACTTT
cdr3_aa: CATSLGDVNSPLHF

d_call: NA
clone_size: many
v_call: TRBV11-2
j_call: TRBJ2-1
cdr3_nt: TGTGCCAGCAGCTTAGTAGGGGCGACTAGTTTCAATGAGCAGTTCTTC
cdr3_aa: CASSLVGATSFNEQFF

d_call: TRBD2
clone_size: many
v_call: TRBV20-1
j_call: TRBJ2-1
cdr3_nt: TGCAGTGCTAGAGATGATTACGGGGGGGATGAGCAGTTCTTC
cdr3_aa: CSARDDYGGDEQFF

d_call: TRBD2
clone_size: many
v_call: TRBV11-3
j_call: TRBJ2-2
cdr3_nt: TGTGCCAGCAGCTTACGGACTAGCGGAATGAACACCGGGGAGCTGTTTTTT
cdr3_aa: CASSLRTSGMNTGELFF

d_call: TRBD2
clone_size: once
v_call: TRBV24-1
j_call: TRBJ2-7
cdr3_nt: TGTGCCACCAGTGCTCCGGGACTAGCAGGGTACGAGCAGTACTTC
cdr3_aa: CATSAPGLAGYEQYF

d_call: NA
clone_size: many
v_call: TRBV12-3/TRBV12-4
j_call: TRBJ2-7
cdr3_nt: TGTGCCAGCAGTTGGGCCCCCTCCTACGAGCAGTACTTC
cdr3_aa: CASSWAPSYEQYF

d_call: NA
clone_size: many
v_call: TRBV30
j_call: TRBJ1-2
cdr3_nt: TGTGCCTGGACCAGGGGAGGCTATGGCTACACCTTC
cdr3_aa: CAWTRGGYGYTF

d_call: NA
clone_size: many
v_call: TRBV6-6
j_call: TRBJ1-3
cdr3_nt: TGTGCCAGCAGTTGGGGAACAGGGATCTCTGGAAACACCATATATTTT
cdr3_aa: CASSWGTGISGNTIYF

d_call: TRBD1
clone_size: many
v_call: TRBV5-8
j_call: TRBJ2-2
cdr3_nt: TGTGCCAGCAGCCTGGTAGGGGGCGACACCGGGGAGCTGTTTTTT
cdr3_aa: CASSLVGGDTGELFF

d_call: TRBD2
clone_size: NA
v_call: TRBV30
j_call: TRBJ2-1
cdr3_nt: TGTGCCTGGGGTGGTCTAGCGGCATACAATGAGCAGTTCTTC
cdr3_aa: CAWGGLAAYNEQFF

d_call: NA
clone_size: many
v_call: TRBV5-1
j_call: TRBJ1-4
cdr3_nt: TGCGCCAGCAGCTTGGCCTCAGCAACTAATGAAAAACTGTTTTTT
cdr3_aa: CASSLASATNEKLFF

d_call: NA
clone_size: NA
v_call: TRBV28
j_call: TRBJ2-2
cdr3_nt: TGTGCCAGCAGTTTCTCTAGCCGATACACCGGGGAGCTGTTTTTT
cdr3_aa: CASSFSSRYTGELFF

d_call: TRBD2
clone_size: NA
v_call: TRBV18
j_call: TRBJ2-1
cdr3_nt: TGTGCCAGCTCACGGAAGCGGGAGGGCCTCGACAATGAGCAGTTCTTC
cdr3_aa: CASSRKREGLDNEQFF

d_call: NA
clone_size: NA
v_call: TRBV30
j_call: TRBJ1-5
cdr3_nt: TGTGCCTGGAGTGTACCTGGGGGGCTGATGAATCAGCCCCAGCACTTT
cdr3_aa: CAWSVPGGLMNQPQHF